Following are 8 T cell receptor beta chains from one sample sequenced in a study of blood T cell repertoires in COVID-19. TCRdb's table, derived via immunoSEQ multiplex PCR, lists solely in-frame clones and lacks some. The data show tens of thousands of clones, approximately 78% seen once. Sequencing was carried out using peripheral blood. The receptors come from a human donor in a cohort sampled during active COVID-19.

V gene TRBV28 combines with J gene TRBJ1-2; 10 nucleotides agree with TRBD1. The CDR3 extends over 15 amino acids. The ends lost 6 bases at V and 0 bases at J; junction bases unmatched: 4. Germline assignment: CDR1 MDHEN and CDR2 SYDVKM. CDR3 in DNA: TGTGCCAGCAGGGCCGGGACAGGGGCTAACTATGGCTACACCTTC. It codes for CASRAGTGANYGYTF.

The sample holds a few counts of this clone. Germline is not matched at one junction end, which may reflect a read error. V and J are TRBV7-2 and TRBJ1-2; D gene unclear. Germline CDR1 is SGHTA and CDR2 is FQGNSA. The CDR3 is made up of 11 amino acids. For the CDR3, the DNA is TGTGCCAGCAGCTTAAACGCAAACTACGCTTTC. Residues: CASSLNANYAF.

The genes are TRBV9 and TRBJ2-2, with D possibly TRBD2 on 6 matching bases. Trimming took off 4 bases at V and 5 bases at J, with 18 bases between the two ends. CDR3 length: 16 amino acids. The germline gives CDR1 SGDLS, CDR2 YYNGEE. The CDR3 DNA reads as TGTGCCAGCAGCCCGGAAGATGGGACTTATACCGGGGAGCTGTTTTTT. This sequence encodes CASSPEDGTYTGELFF.

This chain links TRBV2 with TRBJ2-5; possible D gene TRBD1, 5 bases. The V and J ends lost 7 bases and 5 bases respectively, with 14 bases between them. The CDR3 is 13 amino acids. Per germline, CDR1 SNHLY and CDR2 FYNNEI. As DNA, the CDR3 is TGTGCCAGCACCCTACAGGTGATGGAGACCCAGTACTTC. Protein product: CASTLQVMETQYF.

This clone has more than one count but fewer than ten. The chain couples TRBV28 to TRBJ1-1; tentative D call: TRBD1 (6 bases). CDR1 is MDHEN and CDR2 is SYDVKM in the germline V gene. Deletions cut 6 bases from V and 6 bases from J, with 17 bases between. This CDR3 contains 14 residues. CDR3 region: CASSSTTGIAEAFF. DNA of the CDR3: TGTGCCAGCAGCTCCACCACAGGGATCGCTGAAGCTTTCTTT.

The chain joins TRBV7-3 to TRBJ2-3; unclear D gene. Germline V lookup: CDR1 SGHTA, CDR2 FQGTGA. Trimming took off 2 bases at V and 8 bases at J, with 11 bases between the two ends. The CDR3 extends over 13 amino acids. The CDR3, as DNA: TGTGCCAGCAGCTTATCCCCGATCAGTACGCAGTATTTT. It yields the protein CASSLSPISTQYF.

The CDR3 region has the DNA TGTGCCAGCAGCCAAGGGACAGGTAGCACAGATACGCAGTATTTT. Translated, it gives CASSQGTGSTDTQYF. The rearrangement uses TRBV4-2 and TRBJ2-3; 7 nucleotides agree with TRBD1. Germline CDR1 and CDR2: LGHNA and YNFKEQ. Germline trimming cut 1 base from V and 0 bases from J; bases unmatched to any gene: 1. The CDR3 runs 15 residues.

The genes are TRBV27 and TRBJ2-2; possible D gene TRBD2, 5 bases. Per germline, CDR1 MNHEY and CDR2 SMNVEV (reference sequence). V lost 4 bases, J lost 7 bases, and 22 bases lay in between. This CDR3 has 17 amino acids. As DNA, the CDR3 is TGTGCCAGCAGTTGGAGCTTCGACGGCGTAGGGAGCGGGGAGCTGTTTTTT. Amino acid sequence: CASSWSFDGVGSGELFF.